These 24 T cell receptor beta chains share one sample of origin, sequenced in a study of shared clonotypes between healthy human individuals. TCRdb's table, derived via immunoSEQ multiplex PCR, lists solely in-frame clones and lacks some. The sample lists about 2.4 million clones, roughly 93% occurring once. The sample consisted of naive CD4+ T cells from PBMCs. Noted subset: CD45RA+ positively selected. Receptors were obtained from a young man in good health. Some clones in this sample may be carry-over from other donors' samples.

The chain is built from TRBV18 and TRBJ2-3; the D gene is possibly TRBD1 (6 bases). This CDR3 region has 15 residues. CDR1 KGHSH and CDR2 LQKENI come from the germline V gene. V was pared by 4 bases and J by 2 bases, with 13 bases between. The CDR3 region has the DNA TGTGCCAGCTCACTAAAGACAGGTAACACAGATACGCAGTATTTT. It is translated as CASSLKTGNTDTQYF. Drawing the rest from reference TRBV18 and TRBJ2-3, the complete variable domain is NAGVMQNPRHLVRRRGQEARLRCSPMKGHSHVYWYRQLPEEGLKFMVYLQKENIIDESGMPKERFSAEFPKEGPSILRIQQVVRGDSAAYFCASSLKTGNTDTQYFGPGTRLTVL.

This clone was seen a few times. The DNA for the CDR3 is TGTGCCAGCAGCGCGGACAGGGGATCCTACAATGAGCAGTTCTTC. It yields the protein CASSADRGSYNEQFF. The chain recombines TRBV9 with TRBJ2-1; 9 bases are a match to TRBD1. Germline CDR1 SGDLS, CDR2 YYNGEE. Unmatched junction bases numbered 2, after V lost 3 bases and J lost 1 base. This CDR3 is 15 amino acids long.

The rearrangement links TRBV5-4 to TRBJ1-1; possibly TRBD1 for D (5 bases). CDR3 length equals 15 residues. In germline, CDR1 is SGHNT, CDR2 YYREEE (reference sequence). Trimming took 5 bases from V and 4 from J, leaving 18 bases between them. CDR3 in DNA: TGTGCCAGCAGACCCCGTGAGGGGTCGGGCACTGAAGCTTTCTTT. Encoded protein: CASRPREGSGTEAFF. The entire variable domain, with the rest obtained from reference TRBV5-4 and TRBJ1-1, is as follows: ETGVTQSPTHLIKTRGQQVTLRCSSQSGHNTVSWYQQALGQGPQFIFQYYREEENGRGNFPPRFSGLQFPNYSSELNVNALELDDSALYLCASRPREGSGTEAFFGQGTRLTVV.

This chain connects TRBV28 to TRBJ1-4; no clear D gene. The CDR3 sequence is 14 residues long. Trimming took 5 bases from V and 6 from J, leaving 13 bases between them. Germline CDR1 MDHEN, CDR2 SYDVKM. CDR3 region: CASSPLPGDEKLFF. The CDR3, as DNA: TGTGCCAGCAGTCCCTTACCCGGCGATGAAAAACTGTTTTTT.

The V and J genes are TRBV5-8 and TRBJ2-5; TRBD2 aligns across 10 bases. With V trimmed by 0 bases and J by 1 base, 0 bases remained unmatched. Per germline, CDR1 SGHTS and CDR2 YDEGEE. The CDR3 runs to 15 residues. The CDR3 loop reads CASSLERGGQETQYF. The CDR3 DNA reads TGTGCCAGCAGCTTGGAGCGGGGGGGCCAAGAGACCCAGTACTTC. Full variable domain (remainder filled in from reference TRBV5-8 and TRBJ2-5): EAGVTQSPTHLIKTRGQQATLRCSPISGHTSVYWYQQALGLGLQFLLWYDEGEERNRGNFPPRFSGRQFPNYSSELNVNALELEDSALYLCASSLERGGQETQYFGPGTRLLVL.

This chain joins TRBV6-5 and TRBJ2-5; D is unresolved. The CDR3 spans 14 residues. V was cut by 5 bases and J by 5 bases, with 15 bases left in between. Per the germline V gene, CDR1 is MNHEY and CDR2 is SVGAGI. This chain's CDR3 is CASSMQPFGETQYF. For the CDR3, the DNA is TGTGCCAGCAGTATGCAGCCGTTTGGGGAGACCCAGTACTTC.

The chain links TRBV5-6 to TRBJ2-5, with 8 bases identical to TRBD2. V shed 4 bases, J shed 3 bases, and the junction held 5 bases outside the gene matches. The CDR3 spans 14 residues. Per the germline V gene, CDR1 is SGHDT and CDR2 is YYEEEE. Here the CDR3 DNA reads TGTGCCAGCAGCCATTTAGCGGGAAAAGAGACCCAGTACTTC. It is translated as CASSHLAGKETQYF.

This chain connects TRBV4-2 to TRBJ2-5, with D maybe TRBD1 (5 bases). The CDR3 spans 16 residues. Germline CDR1 and CDR2: LGHNA and YNFKEQ. V was pared by 1 base and J by 1 base, with 13 bases between. The CDR3 protein is CASSQVRGQGQETQYF. DNA for the CDR3: TGTGCCAGCAGCCAAGTCAGAGGCCAGGGCCAAGAGACCCAGTACTTC.

V usage is TRBV19 and J usage is TRBJ2-1; 7 bases are shared with TRBD2. The ends lost 5 bases at V and 7 bases at J; junction bases unmatched: 8. This CDR3 region has 14 residues. CDR1 and CDR2 (germline): LNHDA, SQIVND (reference sequence). CDR3 bases: TGTGCCAGTAGTTCGGGGCTAGCGGAAAATGAGCAGTTCTTC. It translates to CASSSGLAENEQFF.

Only one count was recorded for this clone. The same CDR3 also results from other DNA sequences found in this sample. The chain uses TRBV7-2 and TRBJ1-5, with D possibly matching TRBD1 (6 bases). The CDR3 consists of 14 residues. CDR1 is SGHTA, CDR2 FQGNSA, per germline. The V and J ends lost 5 bases and 1 base respectively, with 9 bases between them. The CDR3 nucleotides are TGTGCCAGCAGCCCGCAGGGGAGCAATCAGCCCCAGCATTTT. It is translated as CASSPQGSNQPQHF.

The genes are TRBV5-1 and TRBJ2-2; D perhaps matches TRBD2 (7 bases). The CDR3 is 13 residues long. Per the germline V gene, CDR1 is SGHRS and CDR2 is YFSETQ. Trimming stripped 7 bases from V and 2 bases from J, with 9 bases between. The CDR3 here is CASGGGNTGELFF. In nucleotides, the CDR3 is TGCGCCAGCGGCGGGGGCAACACCGGGGAGCTGTTTTTT.

This chain uses TRBV5-1 with TRBJ1-1; 11 bases fit TRBD1. The CDR3 totals 18 residues. Germline V CDR1 and CDR2: SGHRS, YFSETQ. V lost 4 bases, J lost 0 bases, and 11 bases stayed unmatched. The CDR3 coding sequence is TGCGCCAGCAGCCCCCTACCGGGACAGGGGGGTATGAACACTGAAGCTTTCTTT. Residues: CASSPLPGQGGMNTEAFF. The full variable domain, in which reference TRBV5-1 and TRBJ1-1 provide the parts outside the CDR3, is KAGVTQTPRYLIKTRGQQVTLSCSPISGHRSVSWYQQTPGQGLQFLFEYFSETQRNKGNFPGRFSGRQFSNSRSEMNVSTLELGDSALYLCASSPLPGQGGMNTEAFFGQGTRLTVV.

This clone was found once. The chain recombines TRBV6-6 with TRBJ2-3; the match to TRBD2 covers 8 bases. CDR3 size: 15 residues. V lost 3 bases and J lost 3; bases outside the gene matches: 5. Germline CDR1 is MNHNY and CDR2 is SVGAGI (reference sequence). The chain's CDR3 is CASSYREGLTDTQYF. For the CDR3, the DNA is TGTGCCAGCAGTTATCGGGAGGGGCTGACAGATACGCAGTATTTT.

This clone was observed a single time. The V call is TRBV13, the J call TRBJ2-5, with D maybe TRBD2 (6 bases). Germline CDR1 is PRHDT and CDR2 is FYEKMQ (reference sequence). This CDR3 comprises 14 residues. V lost 2 bases and J 7 bases, leaving 14 bases between the germline ends. CDR3 sequence reads: CASSLRGPSVTQYF. Written as DNA, the CDR3 is TGTGCCAGCAGCTTAAGAGGACCTAGCGTGACCCAGTACTTC.

In the case of this clone: Within the sample, other DNA sequences also encode this same CDR3. The V call is TRBV18, the J call TRBJ2-1, with TRBD2 matching over 7 bases. The CDR3 has 15 amino acids. V lost 4 bases, J lost 0 bases, and 3 bases stayed unmatched. CDR1 KGHSH and CDR2 LQKENI come from the germline V gene. The CDR3 reads CASSRGGSSYNEQFF. The CDR3 nucleotides read TGTGCCAGCTCACGGGGGGGTAGCTCCTACAATGAGCAGTTCTTC.

The CDR3 protein is CASSTRLAGGAYEQYF. The CDR3 nucleotides are TGTGCCAGTAGTACAAGACTAGCGGGAGGTGCCTACGAGCAGTACTTC. The chain carries TRBV19 and TRBJ2-7, with 13 positions matching TRBD2. J lost 2 bases, V lost 4 bases, and 5 bases had no gene match. The CDR3 is 16 amino acids. Germline assignment: CDR1 LNHDA and CDR2 SQIVND (reference sequence).

The chain links TRBV7-7 to TRBJ2-7; possible D gene TRBD2, 6 bases. In germline, CDR1 is SSHAT, CDR2 FNYEAQ (reference sequence). The CDR3 has 16 amino acids. Deletions cut 3 bases from V and 6 bases from J, with 21 bases between. For the CDR3, the DNA is TGTGCCAGCAGCTTGGCGGGACCCCAGTCCGGTTCCGAGCAGTACTTC. It is translated as CASSLAGPQSGSEQYF. Variable domain in full (rest from reference TRBV7-7 and TRBJ2-7): GAGVSQSPRYKVTKRGQDVTLRCDPISSHATLYWYQQALGQGPEFLTYFNYEAQPDKSGLPSDRFSAERPEGSISTLTIQRTEQRDSAMYRCASSLAGPQSGSEQYFGPGTRLTVT.

The rearrangement links TRBV6-5 to TRBJ1-2; weak D call: TRBD1 (6 bases). Looked up from germline, CDR1 is MNHEY and CDR2 is SVGAGI. The length of the CDR3 is 13 residues. V was shortened by 6 bases and J by 3 bases, with 11 bases between the two germline ends. The CDR3 spells CASRQGQDYGYTF. The CDR3 DNA sequence: TGTGCCAGCAGACAGGGTCAGGACTATGGCTACACCTTC.

This clone was seen just once. The chain has TRBV6-5 and TRBJ1-2; D ambiguous. The CDR3 extends over 15 amino acids. V dropped 7 bases and J dropped 5 bases, with 20 bases sitting between them. Germline CDR1 and CDR2: MNHEY and SVGAGI. The CDR3 sequence is CASTTPAAGSYGYTF. As DNA, the CDR3 is TGTGCCAGCACCACCCCTGCGGCAGGCTCATATGGCTACACCTTC.

This sequence joins TRBV18 and TRBJ2-7, with D perhaps matching TRBD1 or TRBD2 (7 bases each). Germline CDR1 reads KGHSH; CDR2 reads LQKENI. This CDR3 comprises 16 residues. V lost 1 base and J lost 5, with 18 bases in between. The CDR3 nucleotides are TGTGCCAGCTCACCACGTATTGCCCCAGGGGGGGACGAGCAGTACTTC. Translation: CASSPRIAPGGDEQYF. Together with reference TRBV18 and TRBJ2-7, the CDR3 gives the full variable domain: NAGVMQNPRHLVRRRGQEARLRCSPMKGHSHVYWYRQLPEEGLKFMVYLQKENIIDESGMPKERFSAEFPKEGPSILRIQQVVRGDSAAYFCASSPRIAPGGDEQYFGPGTRLTVT.

The genes are TRBV10-3 and TRBJ2-3; a weak D match, TRBD1 (6 bases). V was trimmed by 4 bases and J by 9 bases, leaving 17 bases between them. The CDR3 has 14 residues. Germline CDR1 and CDR2: ENHRY and SYGVKD. CDR3 in amino acids: CAISASGAQGTQYF. For the CDR3, the DNA is TGTGCCATCAGTGCCTCCGGGGCCCAGGGGACGCAGTATTTT.

The V gene is TRBV6-5, the J gene TRBJ1-4; no firm D call. Trimming cost V 6 bases and J 3 bases, with 11 bases left between them. Germline V gives CDR1 MNHEY, CDR2 SVGAGI. This CDR3 is built from 14 residues. The chain's CDR3 is CASRGNGANEKLFF. The CDR3 DNA reads TGTGCCAGCAGGGGAAATGGAGCTAATGAAAAACTGTTTTTT.

The chain is built from TRBV6-5 and TRBJ2-1; D gene ambiguous. Trimming took off 6 bases at V and 9 bases at J, with 12 bases between the two ends. CDR1 and CDR2 (germline): MNHEY, SVGAGI. There are 12 residues in the CDR3. CDR3 DNA: TGTGCCAGCAGCGACCCAGGTATTGAGCAGTTCTTC. Encoded protein: CASSDPGIEQFF.

The V call is TRBV7-9, the J call TRBJ1-1; D not resolved. Trimming took off 5 bases at V and 1 base at J, with 5 bases between the two ends. The CDR3 is 12 residues long. Germline CDR1 and CDR2: SEHNR and FQNEAQ (reference sequence). CDR3 in DNA: TGTGCCAGCAGCCAGGCGAACACTGAAGCTTTCTTT. Translation: CASSQANTEAFF.